A single sample gave rise to the 3 T cell receptor beta chains below, sequenced in a study of blood T cell repertoires in COVID-19. Method: immunoSEQ multiplex PCR; TCRdb's copy keeps in-frame clones and lacks some. The data hold around 250,000 clones, with around four fifths observed a single time. The sample consisted of peripheral blood. The receptors were sampled from a man aged 60-69 years who had recovered from COVID-19.

The chain recombines TRBV5-1 with TRBJ1-1; 8 bases fit TRBD1. Trimming took 1 base from V and 4 from J; bases not matched to a gene: 3. The length of the CDR3 is 14 residues. Germline assignment: CDR1 SGHRS and CDR2 YFSETQ. The CDR3 here is CASSLPGGSTEAFF. CDR3 nucleotides: TGCGCCAGCAGCTTGCCAGGGGGCTCCACTGAAGCTTTCTTT.

A single count supports this clone. The chain combines TRBV4-1 with TRBJ2-5; the D gene is possibly TRBD2 (5 bases). V was pared by 0 bases and J by 2 bases, with 10 bases between. CDR3 length: 15 residues. The V gene's germline CDR1 is MGHRA and CDR2 YSYEKL. CDR3 in amino acids: CASSQETGRQETQYF. DNA for the CDR3: TGCGCCAGCAGCCAAGAAACGGGGAGACAAGAGACCCAGTACTTC.

The chain links TRBV6-5 to TRBJ2-1, with TRBD2 matching over 8 bases. Germline V CDR1 and CDR2: MNHEY, SVGAGI. After removal of 6 bases from V and 8 bases from J, the junction contained 9 bases not matched to a gene. The CDR3 spans 14 residues. CDR3 protein: CASSQAGAFHEQFF. The CDR3 DNA is TGTGCCAGCAGCCAAGCGGGGGCTTTCCATGAGCAGTTCTTC.